These 15 T cell receptor beta chains share one sample of origin, sequenced in a study of blood T cell repertoires in COVID-19. The repertoire was sequenced with immunoSEQ multiplex PCR; TCRdb's copy has only in-frame clones and lacks some. The sample holds approximately 180,000 clones, roughly nine tenths seen once. Specimen: PBMCs or T cells enriched from blood (not recorded which). These receptors originate from a woman aged 40 to 55 with acute COVID-19.

This clone was recorded only once. The chain combines TRBV2 with TRBJ1-5; 9 nucleotides match TRBD1. Germline CDR1 and CDR2: SNHLY and FYNNEI. The CDR3 extends over 14 amino acids. Trimming at V came to 5 bases and at J to 4 bases, leaving 3 bases not matched to a gene. The CDR3, as DNA: TGTGCCAGCAGTCCCGGGACAGGGAATCAGCCCCAGCATTTT. Translation gives CASSPGTGNQPQHF.

The rearrangement uses TRBV7-2 and TRBJ2-2; 11 bases are shared with TRBD2. Trimming cost V 7 bases and J 7 bases; bases outside gene matches: 5. Germline lookup yields CDR1 SGHTA and CDR2 FQGNSA. CDR3 length: 14 amino acids. The CDR3 loop reads CASTLAGVDGELFF. The CDR3 DNA is TGTGCCAGCACACTAGCGGGAGTTGACGGGGAGCTGTTTTTT.

The chain carries TRBV6-5 and TRBJ2-1, with a possible D match to TRBD1 (6 bases). The CDR3 is 15 amino acids. The V end was cut by 4 bases, the J end by 6 bases, with 16 bases between. Germline CDR1 reads MNHEY; CDR2 reads SVGAGI. The CDR3 bases are TGTGCCAGCAGTTTACAGGGAGCCTTCATCAATGAGCAGTTCTTC. Translation: CASSLQGAFINEQFF.

The rearrangement uses TRBV5-6 and TRBJ2-1; 9 nucleotides line up with TRBD2. The CDR3 runs to 15 residues. The germline V gene has CDR1 SGHDT and CDR2 YYEEEE. With 9 bases clipped from V and 7 bases from J, the junction kept 14 bases outside the gene matches. The CDR3 loop is CATETWREGLNEQFF. CDR3 nucleotides: TGTGCCACCGAGACGTGGCGGGAGGGCCTGAATGAGCAGTTCTTC.

The CDR3 here is CASSAWDSGSSYNEQFF. CDR3 DNA: TGTGCCAGCAGCGCCTGGGACAGCGGGAGCTCCTACAATGAGCAGTTCTTC. The chain uses TRBV7-3 and TRBJ2-1, with TRBD2 as a possible D gene (8 bases). Germline assignment: CDR1 SGHTA and CDR2 FQGTGA. V lost 5 bases and J 0 bases, leaving 17 bases between the germline ends. The length of the CDR3 is 17 residues.

The genes are TRBV2 and TRBJ2-3; D might be TRBD1 (6 bases). Germline CDR1 SNHLY, CDR2 FYNNEI. The length of the CDR3 is 16 residues. Trimming shortened V by 3 bases and J by 1 base, and 14 bases separated the two germline ends. This chain's CDR3 is CASSERGSGGTDTQYF. The CDR3 DNA is TGTGCCAGCAGTGAGAGGGGGAGCGGTGGCACAGATACGCAGTATTTT.

This clone has only one observation. The rearrangement uses TRBV30 and TRBJ2-5; 8 bases are a match to TRBD1. This CDR3 spans 13 amino acids. The V segment lost 4 bases and the J segment 5 bases; nucleotides outside the gene matches: 6. The V gene's germline CDR1 is GTSNPN and CDR2 SVGIG (reference sequence). The CDR3 is CAWTRQGWETQYF. The DNA of the CDR3 is TGTGCCTGGACACGACAGGGGTGGGAGACCCAGTACTTC. The full variable domain, its missing parts supplied by reference TRBV30 and TRBJ2-5, is SQTIHQWPATLVQPVGSPLSLECTVEGTSNPNLYWYRQAAGRGLQLLFYSVGIGQISSEVPQNLSASRPQDRQFILSSKKLLLSDSGFYLCAWTRQGWETQYFGPGTRLLVL.

The chain carries TRBV4-2 and TRBJ2-7; TRBD2 matches at 11 bases. This CDR3 is 17 amino acids long. Germline V gives CDR1 LGHNA, CDR2 YNFKEQ. Trimming took 0 bases from V and 2 from J; bases not matched to a gene: 6. The CDR3 here is CASSQEGTSGKTYEQYF. The CDR3 nucleotides read TGTGCCAGCAGCCAAGAGGGGACTAGCGGTAAAACCTACGAGCAGTACTTC.

This chain uses TRBV7-3 with TRBJ2-2; 10 nucleotides line up with TRBD2. CDR3 length equals 15 residues. Germline V gives CDR1 SGHTA, CDR2 FQGTGA. The junction had 7 bases not matched to a gene; V was cut back by 5 bases and J by 7 bases. The CDR3: CASSPSGGANGELFF. Here the CDR3 DNA reads TGTGCCAGCAGCCCCAGCGGGGGGGCTAACGGGGAGCTGTTTTTT.

V usage is TRBV6-5 and J usage is TRBJ2-5; perhaps TRBD1 as D (5 bases). The CDR3 loop spans 13 amino acids. Per the germline V gene, CDR1 is MNHEY and CDR2 is SVGAGI. Trimming removed 5 bases at V and 5 bases at J, with 12 bases between. The CDR3 loop reads CASSNRGAETQYF. The CDR3 bases are TGTGCCAGCAGTAATAGGGGCGCGGAGACCCAGTACTTC.

V and J are TRBV10-3 and TRBJ2-2, with 13 bases lining up with TRBD2. The CDR3 totals 16 residues. The trim removed 6 bases at V and 8 bases at J, leaving 9 bases unmatched. In germline, CDR1 is ENHRY, CDR2 SYGVKD. CDR3 sequence reads: CAIRILAGGPKGELFF. The DNA of the CDR3 is TGTGCCATCAGGATACTAGCGGGAGGGCCTAAGGGGGAGCTGTTTTTT.

This clone was observed many times. The chain has TRBV6-5 and TRBJ2-1; 12 bases are shared with TRBD2. CDR3 length: 16 amino acids. V lost 1 base to trimming and J lost 5 bases; unmatched junction nucleotides: 3. Germline V gene data show CDR1 as MNHEY and CDR2 as SVGAGI. CDR3 in amino acids: CASSYWASGGDNEQFF. The CDR3 nucleotides read TGTGCCAGCAGTTACTGGGCTAGCGGGGGGGACAATGAGCAGTTCTTC.

This rearrangement joins TRBV20-1 to TRBJ2-7; 7 bases are shared with TRBD2. The ends lost 3 bases at V and 1 base at J; junction bases unmatched: 3. The germline gives CDR1 DFQATT, CDR2 SNEGSKA (reference sequence). This CDR3 is 13 amino acids long. The CDR3 DNA reads TGCAGTGCTAGTTCTAGCGGTTCCTACGAGCAGTACTTC. It specifies CSASSSGSYEQYF.

This chain connects TRBV5-1 to TRBJ2-5; no clear D. V lost 5 bases and J lost 0, with 8 bases in between. The CDR3 has 13 amino acids. Germline loops: CDR1 SGHRS, CDR2 YFSETQ. The CDR3 DNA follows: TGCGCCAGCAGATCTACAGACCAAGAGACCCAGTACTTC. Protein product: CASRSTDQETQYF.

V is TRBV3-1 (or the pseudogene TRBV3-2) and J is TRBJ1-4; 8 positions agree with TRBD1. CDR3 length equals 16 residues. J was trimmed by 0 bases and V by 5 bases; bases with no gene match: 5. Germline CDR1 and CDR2: LGHDT and YNNKEL (reference sequence). This CDR3 is CASSYGQGATNEKLFF. The CDR3 DNA reads as TGTGCCAGCAGCTATGGACAGGGTGCAACTAATGAAAAACTGTTTTTT.